This T cell receptor (beta chain) came from a study of cytotoxic CD8 clonotypes in ibrutinib-treated CLL (dated by TCRdb to about 2021). Concerning the study at large: The cohort included around 16 treatment-naive and approximately eleven relapsed/refractory patients; 17 were IGHV unmutated. The response samples were drawn at a median of roughly twelve months into treatment, with a range of about 6 to 36 months. Samples averaged roughly 280,000 productive templates and approximately 100,000 productive rearrangements. Longitudinal samples were obtainable from about 30% of the 86 participants in the trial. Every sample from remission and from progressive disease was obtained while the patients were still on ibrutinib. Cryopreserved peripheral blood mononuclear cells were obtained before treatment, at response, and at either sustained remission or disease progression. Responses were partial in roughly 25 patients and complete in 2; after median roughly 69 months follow-up, some 15 stayed in remission and around 12 progressed.

Points the paper makes about the study in general: Public clonotypes were rare and either contracted or stayed stable during treatment, and the rise in clonality at ibrutinib response reflected the expansion of private clonotypes. Baseline clonality was found to be higher than that of age-matched healthy donors and was strongly correlated with circulating CD8+ T-cell counts. Clonality increased at ibrutinib response, stayed stable in sustained remission, and fell back toward baseline at progression. Sampling times were not matched between sustained-remission and progressing patients, and lymph node repertoires were not studied.

Remarks on this clone: Its antigen specificity is not known. Per-nucleotide qualities are absent, and no much larger clonotype sits a single base away.

A MiSeq instrument was used for deep resolution sequencing, which targeted depths ranging from 1 in 1 million up to 1 in 200,000 T cells, with coverage averaging 10x for each clonotype. The immunoSEQ hsTCRB Kit was used to generate the TCR beta libraries. As for the original processing: ImmunoSEQ Data Assistant and ImmunoSEQ Analyzer were used for data analysis, and V, D and J genes were assigned according to IMGT definitions. Clonality, which ranges from 0 to 1, was calculated as one minus the normalized Shannon entropy of productive rearrangement frequencies. Only overrepresented clonotypes making up at least 0.05% of the repertoire of each patient were included in the public clonotype analysis. Repertoires from approximately 13 age-matched healthy donors in immuneACCESS were used as clonality controls. TCRdb stores this immuneACCESS table with in-frame sequences only. Part of the clones is absent; in the studies checked, under half of the shortfall reflects unresolved V genes, and no reason is known for the rest. D and trimming come from the DNA, and the V and J calls and clone size come from that table. The sample has some 92,000 clones on record, approximately 71% of them singletons. The top ten clonotypes cover approximately 23% of the sample.

Read against the paper, the sample's time point label means: approximately 2 years on ibrutinib. For TCR beta library preparation, roughly 2.1 micrograms of genomic DNA was extracted from cryopreserved PBMCs. High-throughput TCR beta sequencing was performed on longitudinal blood samples from CLL patients receiving ibrutinib monotherapy. The patients took part in an open-label, single-center phase 2 trial of ibrutinib monotherapy. The receptor was derived from a human donor with chronic lymphocytic leukemia. Sequencing used PBMCs, obtained after 24 months of ibrutinib treatment.

The CDR3 region has the sequence CASSLTGMWGYTF. The DNA sequence is given as TGTGCCAGTAGCCTGACAGGGATGTGGGGCTACACCTTC. The sequence links TRBV19 to TRBJ1-2; the junction holds 7 bases that match TRBD1. CDR3 length: 13 amino acids, cysteine to phenylalanine. The retained sequence is limited to the CDR3, 39 bases, with the frame set at the first base. CDR1 LNHDA and CDR2 SQIVND are derived from the germline V gene (reference sequence). V trim: 6 bases; J trim: 8 bases; unmatched bases: 9.